This T cell receptor beta chain emerged from a study of shared clonotypes between healthy human individuals. Findings and limits, study-wide: Clonotypes that were shared across a few donors made up around 5.5% of naive CD4 clonotypes. On the whole, naive subsets had larger estimated richness than memory subsets had.

With regard to this clone: Antigen: not known.

Per the study methods: ImmunoSEQ sequences covered only the junction and lacked quality scores; filtering therefore differed. Assay: immunoSEQ multiplex PCR; the TCRdb copy retains only in-frame clones and omits some. V and J calls and clone size follow that table, whereas D and trimming were derived from the DNA. The data hold millions of clones, with just over 90% observed a single time. The CDR3 runs 16 residues. V gave up 4 bases and J gave up 6 bases; unmatched junction bases: 10. Germline values: CDR1 LNHDA, CDR2 SQIVND (reference sequence). The sequencing sample was made of naive CD4+ T cells sorted from blood. The subset is: CD45RA+ positively selected. The rearrangement uses TRBV19 and TRBJ1-1, with 11 bases identical to TRBD1. The receptor comes from a man aged 18 to 30 in good health. The DNA of the CDR3 is TGTGCCAGTAGTACCCATTGGACAGGGGGCCTCGCTGAAGCTTTCTTT. Amino acids: CASSTHWTGGLAEAFF.